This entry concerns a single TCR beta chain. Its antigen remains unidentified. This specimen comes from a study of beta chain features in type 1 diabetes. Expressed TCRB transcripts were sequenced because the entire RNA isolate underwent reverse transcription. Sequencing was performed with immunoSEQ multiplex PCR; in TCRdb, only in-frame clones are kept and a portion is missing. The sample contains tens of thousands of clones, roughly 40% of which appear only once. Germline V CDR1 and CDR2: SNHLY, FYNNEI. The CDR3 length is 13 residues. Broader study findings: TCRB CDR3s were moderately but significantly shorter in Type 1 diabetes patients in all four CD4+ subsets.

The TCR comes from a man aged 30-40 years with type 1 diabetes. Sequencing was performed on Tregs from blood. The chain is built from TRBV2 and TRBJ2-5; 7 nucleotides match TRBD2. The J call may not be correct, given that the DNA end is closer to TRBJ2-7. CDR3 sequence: CASSDHRGDEQYF. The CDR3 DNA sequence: TGTGCCAGCAGTGACCACCGGGGGGACGAGCAGTACTTC.